Following are 17 T cell receptor beta chains from one sample sequenced in a study of control samples from healthy donors and cancer patients. The repertoire was sequenced with immunoSEQ multiplex PCR; TCRdb's copy has only in-frame clones and lacks some. The data show 120,000 to 150,000 clones, roughly nine tenths seen once. Sequenced sample: blood. These receptors all come from a woman under 40 in good health.

The V gene is TRBV6-5, the J gene TRBJ2-2; 8 nucleotides agree with TRBD2. The CDR3 has 14 amino acids. Germline V gene data show CDR1 as MNHEY and CDR2 as SVGAGI. V lost 6 bases and J lost 6; bases outside the gene matches: 6. DNA for the CDR3: TGTGCCAGCAGACGGGGGGGTGAGTCCGGGGAGCTGTTTTTT. This gives the protein CASRRGGESGELFF.

The chain recombines TRBV19 with TRBJ1-2; 7 bases line up with TRBD1. The V gene end was trimmed by 5 bases and the J gene end by 4 bases; junction bases not matched to a gene: 10. CDR1 is LNHDA and CDR2 is SQIVND in the germline V gene (reference sequence). The CDR3 totals 15 residues. In DNA form, the CDR3 reads TGTGCCAGTAGTCCTCAAATGGGACAGTTCTATGGCTACACCTTC. Encoded protein: CASSPQMGQFYGYTF. The full variable domain, completed using reference TRBV19 and TRBJ1-2, is DGGITQSPKYLFRKEGQNVTLSCEQNLNHDAMYWYRQDPGQGLRLIYYSQIVNDFQKGDIAEGYSVSREKKESFPLTVTSAQKNPTAFYLCASSPQMGQFYGYTFGSGTRLTVV.

The CDR3 region has the DNA TGTGCCAGCAGCTCCGGGGCTAGGGAGGGATTTAACATTCAGTACTTC. It yields the protein CASSSGAREGFNIQYF. This sequence joins TRBV7-4 and TRBJ2-4, with 7 bases fitting TRBD2. Germline lookup yields CDR1 SGHVT and CDR2 SQSDAQ. This CDR3 is 16 amino acids long. Trimming removed 4 bases from V and 7 bases from J; junction bases left unmatched: 13.

The J gene is TRBJ2-4, the V gene TRBV10-2; no clear D. Germline CDR1 WSHSY, CDR2 SAAADI. The V end was cut by 6 bases, the J end by 12 bases, with 12 bases between. The CDR3 contains 11 residues. The CDR3 bases are TGCGCCAGCAGCGATATCGAATCTCAGTACTTC. Its protein is CASSDIESQYF.

This chain joins TRBV18 and TRBJ1-1; no definite D call. This CDR3 is built from 14 residues. Germline values: CDR1 KGHSH, CDR2 LQKENI. Trimming took 4 bases from V and 0 from J, leaving 9 bases between them. CDR3 sequence (DNA): TGTGCCAGCTCACGCCTAGGGATGAACACTGAAGCTTTCTTT. This codes for CASSRLGMNTEAFF.

The chain couples TRBV7-2 to TRBJ1-2; the D gene is possibly TRBD1 (5 bases). CDR1 and CDR2 (germline): SGHTA, FQGNSA. V was cut by 0 bases and J by 6 bases, with 8 bases left in between. This CDR3 has 13 residues. The chain's CDR3 is CASSLARADGYTF. For the CDR3, the DNA is TGTGCCAGCAGCTTAGCCAGGGCCGATGGCTACACCTTC.

The CDR3: CASSYSGQGFETQYF. CDR3 bases: TGTGCCAGCAGTTACTCCGGACAGGGGTTTGAGACCCAGTACTTC. The chain couples TRBV6-2 or TRBV6-3 to TRBJ2-5, with 9 bases that match TRBD1. Germline CDR1 reads MNHEY; CDR2 reads SVGEGT. The V gene end was trimmed by 0 bases and the J gene end by 5 bases; junction bases not matched to a gene: 4. This CDR3 is built from 15 residues.

V usage is TRBV7-2 and J usage is TRBJ1-5; 9 bases line up with TRBD1. The CDR3 contains 15 residues. Trimming removed 5 bases from V and 7 bases from J; junction bases left unmatched: 9. Per the germline V gene, CDR1 is SGHTA and CDR2 is FQGNSA. This chain's CDR3 is CASSGDRALGQPQHF. DNA for the CDR3: TGTGCCAGCAGCGGGGACAGGGCTTTGGGCCAGCCCCAGCATTTT.

The chain couples TRBV11-2 to TRBJ1-1; D is unclear. CDR1 is SGHAT, CDR2 FQNNGV, per germline. The CDR3 is made up of 13 amino acids. V was trimmed by 4 bases and J by 8 bases, leaving 14 bases between them. CDR3 DNA sequence: TGTGCCAGCAGCTCGGGGTTGGAGAGGGAAGCTTTCTTT. This gives the protein CASSSGLEREAFF.

This clone showed up just once. V is TRBV19 and J is TRBJ2-6; TRBD1 might be the D (6 bases). CDR3 size: 16 residues. In germline, CDR1 is LNHDA, CDR2 SQIVND (reference sequence). The V and J ends lost 5 bases and 3 bases respectively, with 14 bases between them. The CDR3 sequence is CASSEYRVFGANVLTF. The CDR3 DNA sequence: TGTGCCAGTAGTGAATACAGGGTATTTGGGGCCAACGTCCTGACTTTC.

The chain combines TRBV9 with TRBJ2-7; 7 bases line up with TRBD1. The ends lost 0 bases at V and 7 bases at J; junction bases unmatched: 4. This CDR3 spans 13 amino acids. CDR1 SGDLS and CDR2 YYNGEE come from the germline V gene. The CDR3 DNA reads TGTGCCAGCAGCGTAGGACAGGGACGGGAGCAGTACTTC. Protein sequence: CASSVGQGREQYF.

This clone was detected only once. J is TRBJ2-7 and V is TRBV13; 8 bases fit TRBD1. Germline CDR1 is PRHDT and CDR2 is FYEKMQ (reference sequence). This CDR3 has 15 residues. The V and J ends lost 0 bases and 3 bases, in that order; junction bases with no gene match: 4. CDR3 region: CASSLGDRDHYEQYF. CDR3 in DNA: TGTGCCAGCAGCTTAGGGGACAGGGACCACTACGAGCAGTACTTC.

The V and J genes are TRBV24-1 and TRBJ1-5; D unresolved. CDR1 is KGHDR, CDR2 SFDVKD, per germline. V lost 12 bases and J 5 bases, leaving 16 bases between the germline ends. The CDR3 contains 13 residues. CDR3 sequence reads: CAPLGAFHQPQHF. The CDR3 bases are TGTGCCCCCCTGGGCGCTTTTCATCAGCCCCAGCATTTT.

V usage is TRBV10-2 and J usage is TRBJ2-1; 11 nucleotides agree with TRBD2. The CDR3 is made up of 17 amino acids. Per germline, CDR1 WSHSY and CDR2 SAAADI. With 0 bases clipped from V and 0 bases from J, the junction kept 1 base outside the gene matches. CDR3 loop: CASSESTSGASYNEQFF. The CDR3 nucleotides read TGCGCCAGCAGTGAGTCGACTAGCGGGGCCTCCTACAATGAGCAGTTCTTC.

This chain links TRBV18 with TRBJ2-5; D might be TRBD1 (6 bases). V lost 5 bases to trimming and J lost 5 bases, with 18 bases between them. The CDR3 is made up of 15 amino acids. The germline CDR1 and CDR2 sequences are KGHSH and LQKENI. CDR3 protein: CASSWGQSGVETQYF. The CDR3 DNA sequence: TGTGCCAGCTCATGGGGACAATCAGGGGTGGAGACCCAGTACTTC. Full variable domain (missing parts from reference TRBV18 and TRBJ2-5): NAGVMQNPRHLVRRRGQEARLRCSPMKGHSHVYWYRQLPEEGLKFMVYLQKENIIDESGMPKERFSAEFPKEGPSILRIQQVVRGDSAAYFCASSWGQSGVETQYFGPGTRLLVL.

This clone was seen only a few times. The chain joins TRBV5-1 to TRBJ1-1, with D uncertain. The germline V and J ends were trimmed by 3 bases and 3 bases, with 12 bases remaining between them. From germline, CDR1 is SGHRS and CDR2 YFSETQ. The CDR3 spans 14 residues. The CDR3: CASSSGRSDTEAFF. The CDR3 DNA sequence: TGCGCCAGCAGCTCCGGCCGTTCGGACACTGAAGCTTTCTTT.

This clone was seen once. V is TRBV5-1 and J is TRBJ1-3, with D perhaps TRBD1 (5 bases). Trimming shortened V by 6 bases and J by 0 bases, and 10 bases separated the two germline ends. The CDR3 has 14 amino acids. Germline CDR1 and CDR2: SGHRS and YFSETQ. The CDR3 DNA reads TGCGCCAGCAATGGGGGAAGCTCTGGAAACACCATATATTTT. This translates into CASNGGSSGNTIYF.